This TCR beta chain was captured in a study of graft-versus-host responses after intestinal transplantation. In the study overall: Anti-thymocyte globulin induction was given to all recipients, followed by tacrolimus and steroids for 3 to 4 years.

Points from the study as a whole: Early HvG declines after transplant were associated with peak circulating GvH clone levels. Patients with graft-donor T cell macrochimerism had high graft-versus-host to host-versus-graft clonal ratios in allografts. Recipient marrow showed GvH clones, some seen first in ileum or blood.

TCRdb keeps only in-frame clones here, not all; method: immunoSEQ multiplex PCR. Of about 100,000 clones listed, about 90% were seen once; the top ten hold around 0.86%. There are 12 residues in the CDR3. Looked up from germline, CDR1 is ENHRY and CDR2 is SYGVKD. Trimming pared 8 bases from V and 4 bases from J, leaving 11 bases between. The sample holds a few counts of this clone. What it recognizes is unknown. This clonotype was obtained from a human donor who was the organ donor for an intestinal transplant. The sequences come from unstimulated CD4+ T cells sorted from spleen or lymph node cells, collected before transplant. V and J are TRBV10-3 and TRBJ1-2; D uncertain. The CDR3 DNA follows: TGTGCCATCGGCGGGAAGCTCTATGGCTACACCTTC. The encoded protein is CAIGGKLYGYTF.